This T cell receptor (beta chain) was documented in a study of control samples from healthy donors and cancer patients. This CDR3 contains 15 residues. V was shortened by 7 bases and J by 1 base, with 16 bases between the two germline ends. CDR1 is MDHEN, CDR2 SYDVKM, per germline. Libraries were prepared by immunoSEQ multiplex PCR; TCRdb keeps only in-frame clonotypes and omits some of them. This sample has 20,000 or so clones, with more than 75% found just once. The sequenced material came from PBMCs. The receptor was derived from an older woman with head and neck cancer. The chain couples TRBV28 to TRBJ1-1; the D gene is possibly TRBD1 (6 bases). CDR3: CASTTQGLTNTEAFF. The CDR3 DNA follows: TGTGCCAGCACCACACAGGGTCTTACGAACACTGAAGCTTTCTTT.